This T cell receptor (beta chain) is drawn from a study of blood T cell repertoires in COVID-19. Study information: From the United States, Italy and Spain came samples of acute and convalescent COVID-19. Nucleic acid was either cDNA or gDNA, and it came from T cells, B-cell-depleted T cells, or PBMCs.

The CDR3 contains 16 residues. In germline, CDR1 is LGHNT, CDR2 FRNRAP. Unmatched junction bases numbered 9, after V lost 6 bases and J lost 1 base. In the study's own analysis: Cell counts per sample came from amplifying reference gene primers. Sequenced by immunoSEQ multiplex PCR; TCRdb stores in-frame clones only, minus some. V and J calls and clone size are copied from that table; D and trimming were computed from the DNA. The sample shows roughly 290,000 clones, approximately 86% of them seen only once. The sequenced sample was peripheral blood. The sequence was collected from a woman aged 45 to 65 with active or convalescent COVID-19. The gene calls are TRBV12-5 and TRBJ2-1; 7 nucleotides align to TRBD1. The CDR3 spells CASGFYRGRSYNEQFF. The CDR3 DNA sequence: TGTGCTAGTGGGTTTTACAGGGGAAGATCCTACAATGAGCAGTTCTTC.